The 28 T cell receptor beta chains given below trace back to one sample, sequenced in a study of blood T cell repertoires in COVID-19. The protocol was immunoSEQ multiplex PCR, while the TCRdb copy is restricted to in-frame clones and leaves out a portion. The profile shows more than 65,000 clones, about 93% of them singletons. Sequenced sample: peripheral blood. The source of these receptors is a human donor in a cohort sampled during active COVID-19.

The V and J genes are TRBV28 and TRBJ1-1; a weak D match, TRBD1 (5 bases). This CDR3 region has 13 residues. Germline V gene sequence: CDR1 MDHEN, CDR2 SYDVKM. Trimming pared 6 bases from V and 8 bases from J, leaving 16 bases between. CDR3 sequence: CASSSYDRLEAFF. The CDR3 bases are TGTGCCAGCAGCTCATACGACAGATTAGAAGCTTTCTTT. Drawing the rest from reference TRBV28 and TRBJ1-1, the complete variable domain is DVKVTQSSRYLVKRTGEKVFLECVQDMDHENMFWYRQDPGLGLRLIYFSYDVKMKEKGDIPEGYSVSREKKERFSLILESASTNQTSMYLCASSSYDRLEAFFGQGTRLTVV.

The V and J genes are TRBV10-1 and TRBJ1-2, with D perhaps matching TRBD1 (6 bases). The CDR3 totals 12 residues. V gave up 3 bases and J gave up 8 bases, with 10 bases separating them. CDR1 is WNHNN and CDR2 is SYGVQD in the germline V gene (reference sequence). CDR3 sequence: CASSDTGIGYTF. The CDR3 DNA sequence: TGCGCCAGCAGTGATACAGGGATCGGCTACACCTTC.

This chain uses TRBV4-1 with TRBJ2-7; D is perhaps TRBD1 (6 bases). This CDR3 spans 14 amino acids. The V gene lost 3 bases and the J gene lost 3 bases, with 12 bases spanning the gap. CDR1 and CDR2 from the germline V gene are MGHRA and YSYEKL. For the CDR3, the DNA is TGCGCCAGCAGCCAGTTTGGGACAAACTACGAGCAGTACTTC. Translating it yields CASSQFGTNYEQYF.

The chain carries TRBV9 and TRBJ2-7; 12 bases agree with TRBD2. The CDR3 is 17 amino acids. CDR1 SGDLS and CDR2 YYNGEE come from the germline V gene. The V gene end was trimmed by 0 bases and the J gene end by 1 base; junction bases not matched to a gene: 5. The CDR3 nucleotides read TGTGCCAGCAGCGTAGAATCTGGACTAGCGGGGTCCTACGAGCAGTACTTC. The encoded protein is CASSVESGLAGSYEQYF.

V and J are TRBV15 and TRBJ2-2, with D maybe TRBD1 (6 bases). CDR3 size: 15 residues. Germline V lookup: CDR1 LNHNV, CDR2 YYDKDF (reference sequence). V was trimmed by 2 bases and J by 8 bases, leaving 15 bases between them. The CDR3 sequence is CATSRFQGSSGELFF. The CDR3 DNA is TGTGCCACCAGCAGATTCCAGGGGTCGTCGGGGGAGCTGTTTTTT.

The CDR3 coding sequence is TGTGCCAGCAGCTTATTAGGCGGGTTGCAGGGGGCGGATGAAAAACTGTTTTTT. The encoded protein is CASSLLGGLQGADEKLFF. The chain employs TRBV7-2 and TRBJ1-4, with 8 positions matching TRBD1. The germline V gene has CDR1 SGHTA and CDR2 FQGNSA. Trimming cost V 2 bases and J 6 bases; bases outside gene matches: 14. The CDR3 extends over 18 amino acids.

This clone appeared a single time. The chain couples TRBV27 to TRBJ1-4, with 8 bases fitting TRBD1. The CDR3 covers 14 residues. V gave up 4 bases and J gave up 5 bases; unmatched junction bases: 3. Germline V gene data show CDR1 as MNHEY and CDR2 as SMNVEV (reference sequence). The CDR3: CASSSGQGNEKLFF. The CDR3 bases are TGTGCCAGCAGTTCCGGACAGGGCAATGAAAAACTGTTTTTT.

The CDR3 region has the DNA TGTGCCAGTAGTATAGGGGTGCCCGGGAGCAATCAGCCCCAGCATTTT. Encoded protein: CASSIGVPGSNQPQHF. The chain links TRBV19 to TRBJ1-5; D is unclear. V dropped 1 base and J dropped 1 base, with 11 bases sitting between them. Germline assignment: CDR1 LNHDA and CDR2 SQIVND (reference sequence). This CDR3 has 16 residues.

The genes are TRBV6-6 and TRBJ1-5; D gene uncertain. Trimming cost V 7 bases and J 0 bases, with 10 bases left between them. Germline V gene sequence: CDR1 MNHNY, CDR2 SVGAGI (reference sequence). The CDR3 contains 14 residues. CDR3 coding DNA: TGTGCCAGCACCCCACGGGGTAGCAATCAGCCCCAGCATTTT. Residues: CASTPRGSNQPQHF.

V usage is TRBV5-4 and J usage is TRBJ1-1, with 7 bases lining up with TRBD1. The CDR3 spans 15 residues. The V gene's germline CDR1 is SGHNT and CDR2 YYREEE (reference sequence). V dropped 2 bases and J dropped 5; count of bases not matched to a gene: 9. Here the CDR3 DNA reads TGTGCCAGCAGCTTCTACAGGGGCCGGGGTACTGAAGCTTTCTTT. This codes for CASSFYRGRGTEAFF.

The V call is TRBV28, the J call TRBJ1-6; 7 nucleotides align to TRBD1. Trimming removed 7 bases from V and 9 bases from J; junction bases left unmatched: 12. Germline CDR1 is MDHEN and CDR2 is SYDVKM. This CDR3 is built from 15 residues. CDR3 residues: CASIVRTGMISPLHF. CDR3 in DNA: TGTGCCAGCATAGTCAGGACAGGCATGATTTCACCCCTCCACTTT.

This chain links TRBV18 with TRBJ1-2; D gene uncertain. The germline V and J ends were trimmed by 2 bases and 0 bases, with 10 bases remaining between them. Per the germline V gene, CDR1 is KGHSH and CDR2 is LQKENI. The CDR3 is made up of 15 amino acids. The CDR3 loop is CASSPSSLANYGYTF. For the CDR3, the DNA is TGTGCCAGCTCACCATCTAGTCTAGCTAACTATGGCTACACCTTC.

The rearrangement links TRBV6-5 to TRBJ1-6; D gene unclear. The CDR3 has 13 residues. V was shortened by 7 bases and J by 5 bases, with 9 bases between the two germline ends. Germline V gene data show CDR1 as MNHEY and CDR2 as SVGAGI. CDR3 amino acids: CASTLTNNSPLHF. The CDR3 nucleotides read TGTGCCAGCACCCTGACAAATAATTCACCCCTCCACTTT.

The V call is TRBV30, the J call TRBJ2-5; TRBD1 matches at 8 bases. The V gene's germline CDR1 is GTSNPN and CDR2 SVGIG (reference sequence). The CDR3 has 15 amino acids. With 2 bases clipped from V and 0 bases from J, the junction kept 5 bases outside the gene matches. DNA for the CDR3: TGTGCCTGGAGTACCCCAGGGGGCTACCAAGAGACCCAGTACTTC. Protein sequence: CAWSTPGGYQETQYF. Variable domain in full (rest from reference TRBV30 and TRBJ2-5): SQTIHQWPATLVQPVGSPLSLECTVEGTSNPNLYWYRQAAGRGLQLLFYSVGIGQISSEVPQNLSASRPQDRQFILSSKKLLLSDSGFYLCAWSTPGGYQETQYFGPGTRLLVL.

The gene calls are TRBV4-2 and TRBJ2-7, with TRBD1 matching over 8 bases. The CDR3 covers 14 residues. Germline V gene data show CDR1 as LGHNA and CDR2 as YNFKEQ. The ends lost 1 base at V and 7 bases at J; junction bases unmatched: 6. This CDR3 reads CASSQAQGVEEQYF. The CDR3 coding sequence is TGTGCCAGCAGCCAAGCACAGGGGGTAGAGGAGCAGTACTTC.

The count of this clone is one. The J gene is TRBJ1-2, the V gene TRBV5-1; D call uncertain. This CDR3 spans 14 amino acids. In germline, CDR1 is SGHRS, CDR2 YFSETQ. Between the trimmed V and J ends, which lost 3 bases and 0 bases, there was a span of 9 bases. CDR3 nucleotides: TGCGCCAGCAGCTCTATAACAGCTAACTATGGCTACACCTTC. Its translation is CASSSITANYGYTF.

This clone showed up just a few times. The J gene is TRBJ1-2, the V gene TRBV30, with D possibly being TRBD1 (6 bases). The CDR3 covers 14 residues. Germline loops: CDR1 GTSNPN, CDR2 SVGIG (reference sequence). Trimming left V 2 bases short and J 8 bases short, with 18 bases between. As DNA, the CDR3 is TGTGCCTGGAGTCCCCGACAGGTCACACAGGGCTACACCTTC. This sequence encodes CAWSPRQVTQGYTF.

J is TRBJ2-7 and V is TRBV11-2; possible D gene TRBD2, 5 bases. V was trimmed by 5 bases and J by 3 bases, leaving 17 bases between them. Germline V lookup: CDR1 SGHAT, CDR2 FQNNGV. The CDR3 is 15 amino acids. The CDR3 spells CASSPLGGRDYEQYF. DNA for the CDR3: TGTGCCAGCAGCCCCCTAGGTGGTCGGGACTACGAGCAGTACTTC. Using reference TRBV11-2 and TRBJ2-7 for the parts outside the CDR3, the full variable domain is EAGVAQSPRYKIIEKRQSVAFWCNPISGHATLYWYQQILGQGPKLLIQFQNNGVVDDSQLPKDRFSAERLKGVDSTLKIQPAKLEDSAVYLCASSPLGGRDYEQYFGPGTRLTVT.

This clone was observed once. The genes are TRBV7-2 and TRBJ2-7; D may be TRBD2 (6 bases). This CDR3 spans 14 amino acids. V gave up 6 bases and J gave up 4 bases, with 16 bases separating them. CDR1 and CDR2 from the germline V gene are SGHTA and FQGNSA. CDR3 protein: CASSTAGLKYEQYF. For the CDR3, the DNA is TGTGCCAGCAGTACAGCGGGTCTCAAATACGAGCAGTACTTC.

The chain carries TRBV15 and TRBJ2-6, with D hard to call. The V gene's germline CDR1 is LNHNV and CDR2 YYDKDF (reference sequence). The CDR3 is made up of 17 amino acids. The V and J ends lost 0 bases and 0 bases respectively, with 9 bases between them. CDR3: CATSRDSSVSGANVLTF. CDR3 nucleotides: TGTGCCACCAGCAGAGATTCTTCGGTCTCTGGGGCCAACGTCCTGACTTTC.

V usage is TRBV24-1 and J usage is TRBJ1-5; D might be TRBD1 (6 bases). The CDR3 length is 14 residues. V lost 7 bases and J 3 bases, leaving 12 bases between the germline ends. In germline, CDR1 is KGHDR, CDR2 SFDVKD. CDR3 bases: TGTGCCACCAGCCAGACAGGCTTCAATCAGCCCCAGCATTTT. This encodes CATSQTGFNQPQHF.

The chain is built from TRBV27 and TRBJ2-7, with 7 bases identical to TRBD1. Looked up from germline, CDR1 is MNHEY and CDR2 is SMNVEV (reference sequence). V lost 10 bases to trimming and J lost 0 bases; unmatched junction nucleotides: 15. The CDR3 covers 16 residues. CDR3 in DNA: TGTGCCACCGGACCCCTGGAGACAGGGAGCTCCTACGAGCAGTACTTC. Amino acids: CATGPLETGSSYEQYF.

The chain is built from TRBV5-1 and TRBJ1-1, with 11 bases identical to TRBD1. Trimming at V came to 4 bases and at J to 0 bases, leaving 14 bases not matched to a gene. From germline, CDR1 is SGHRS and CDR2 YFSETQ. The CDR3 is made up of 19 amino acids. The CDR3 reads CASSAARTDRGRMNTEAFF. The DNA of the CDR3 is TGCGCCAGCAGCGCTGCCCGGACGGACAGGGGGCGGATGAACACTGAAGCTTTCTTT.

This clone was detected only a few times. The chain is built from TRBV19 and TRBJ1-1; tentatively, D is TRBD1 (6 bases). This CDR3 region has 13 residues. V lost 5 bases and J 7 bases, leaving 14 bases between the germline ends. The germline CDR1 and CDR2 sequences are LNHDA and SQIVND (reference sequence). CDR3 loop: CASSPGQIHEAFF. The CDR3 region has the DNA TGTGCCAGTAGTCCCGGACAGATACATGAAGCTTTCTTT. Full variable domain (rest looked up from reference TRBV19 and TRBJ1-1): DGGITQSPKYLFRKEGQNVTLSCEQNLNHDAMYWYRQDPGQGLRLIYYSQIVNDFQKGDIAEGYSVSREKKESFPLTVTSAQKNPTAFYLCASSPGQIHEAFFGQGTRLTVV.

The chain combines TRBV7-9 with TRBJ2-7; the match to TRBD2 covers 8 bases. The CDR3 loop spans 13 amino acids. With V trimmed by 8 bases and J by 3 bases, 6 bases remained unmatched. Germline V gene lookup returns CDR1 SEHNR and CDR2 FQNEAQ (reference sequence). CDR3 in amino acids: CASGGLVVYEQYF. As DNA, the CDR3 is TGTGCCAGCGGGGGACTAGTGGTCTACGAGCAGTACTTC.

V and J are TRBV4-1 and TRBJ1-4; TRBD1 might be the D (5 bases). V lost 1 base and J lost 8, with 17 bases in between. The CDR3 contains 16 residues. The germline CDR1 and CDR2 sequences are MGHRA and YSYEKL. DNA for the CDR3: TGCGCCAGCAGCCAAGTTATCCGGACACCGGAGGAAAAACTGTTTTTT. It codes for CASSQVIRTPEEKLFF.

The rearrangement uses TRBV6-6 and TRBJ1-2; D not resolved. The germline V gene has CDR1 MNHNY and CDR2 SVGAGI (reference sequence). The ends were cut back, 2 bases at V and 6 bases at J, with 13 bases in the middle. The CDR3 length is 14 residues. The CDR3 loop reads CASSYSAGLDGYTF. As DNA, the CDR3 is TGTGCCAGCAGTTACAGTGCGGGTTTAGATGGCTACACCTTC.

The count of this clone is one. The chain is built from TRBV14 and TRBJ2-1; the D gene is possibly TRBD2 (6 bases). Germline values: CDR1 SGHDN, CDR2 FVKESK. With 3 bases removed from V and 5 bases from J, the gap between germline ends came to 11 bases. The CDR3 covers 14 residues. CDR3 nucleotide sequence: TGTGCCAGCAGCCAGGCTTCGGGGGACAATGAGCAGTTCTTC. Translation gives CASSQASGDNEQFF.